The present entry profiles one T cell receptor (beta chain) with its context. The data were obtained in a study of T cells after posttransplantation cyclophosphamide. The V gene end was trimmed by 2 bases and the J gene end by 5 bases; junction bases not matched to a gene: 8. The germline CDR1 and CDR2 sequences are LGHNA and YSLEER. This CDR3 contains 15 residues. Clones were sequenced by immunoSEQ multiplex PCR, and TCRdb holds only the in-frame ones, with some missing. The sample includes about 17,000 clones, roughly 80% of them seen just once. Sampled 1 year posttransplant, controls received myeloablative marrow transplants, methotrexate and a calcineurin inhibitor.

The V call is TRBV4-3, the J call TRBJ2-7, with 8 positions matching TRBD1. The material sequenced was PBMCs, taken around 59 weeks after allogeneic stem cell transplant with calcineurin inhibitor and methotrexate. This sequence originates from a male patient in his thirties who received an allogeneic stem cell transplant from an unrelated donor, was CMV-positive, and had acute and chronic GVHD. Among the T cells, some may be from the graft donor. CDR3 region: CASSQLDRGRDEQYF. CDR3 DNA sequence: TGCGCCAGCAGCCAACTTGACAGGGGCAGGGACGAGCAGTACTTC.